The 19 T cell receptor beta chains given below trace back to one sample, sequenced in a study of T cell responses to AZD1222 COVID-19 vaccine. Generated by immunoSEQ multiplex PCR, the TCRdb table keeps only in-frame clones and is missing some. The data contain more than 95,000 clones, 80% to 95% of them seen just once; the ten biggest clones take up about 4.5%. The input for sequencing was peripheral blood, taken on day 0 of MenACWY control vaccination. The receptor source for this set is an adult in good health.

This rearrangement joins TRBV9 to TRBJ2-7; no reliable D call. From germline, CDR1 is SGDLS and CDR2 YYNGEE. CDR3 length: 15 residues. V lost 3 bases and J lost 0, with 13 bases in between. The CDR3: CASSETDALSYEQYF. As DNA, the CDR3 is TGTGCCAGCAGCGAGACGGACGCACTCTCCTACGAGCAGTACTTC. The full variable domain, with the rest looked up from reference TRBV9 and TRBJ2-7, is DSGVTQTPKHLITATGQRVTLRCSPRSGDLSVYWYQQSLDQGLQFLIQYYNGEERAKGNILERFSAQQFPDLHSELNLSSLELGDSALYFCASSETDALSYEQYFGPGTRLTVT.

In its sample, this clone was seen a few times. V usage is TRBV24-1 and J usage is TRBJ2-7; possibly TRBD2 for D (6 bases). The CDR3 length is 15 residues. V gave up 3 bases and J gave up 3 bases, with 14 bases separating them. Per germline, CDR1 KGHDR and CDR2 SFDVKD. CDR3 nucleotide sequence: TGTGCCACCAGTGATGGTAGGGAGGAGGACTACGAGCAGTACTTC. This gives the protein CATSDGREEDYEQYF.

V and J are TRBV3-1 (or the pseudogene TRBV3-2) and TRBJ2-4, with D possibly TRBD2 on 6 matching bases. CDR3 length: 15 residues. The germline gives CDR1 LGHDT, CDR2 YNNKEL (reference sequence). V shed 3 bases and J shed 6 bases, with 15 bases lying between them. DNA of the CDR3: TGTGCCAGCAGCCACCTATTATCGGGACTAAACATTCAGTACTTC. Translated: CASSHLLSGLNIQYF.

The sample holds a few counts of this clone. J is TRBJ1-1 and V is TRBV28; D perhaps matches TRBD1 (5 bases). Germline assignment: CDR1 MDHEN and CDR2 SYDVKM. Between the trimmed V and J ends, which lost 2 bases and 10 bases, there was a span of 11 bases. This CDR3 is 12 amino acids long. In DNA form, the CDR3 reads TGTGCCAGCAGTTTAACAGGCCAAGGAGCTTTCTTT. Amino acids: CASSLTGQGAFF.

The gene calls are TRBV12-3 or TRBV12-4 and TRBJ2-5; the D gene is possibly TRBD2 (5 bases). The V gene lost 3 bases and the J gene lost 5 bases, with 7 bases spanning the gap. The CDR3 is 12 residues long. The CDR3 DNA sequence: TGTGCCAGCAGTTTCCGCGGGGAGACCCAGTACTTC. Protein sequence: CASSFRGETQYF.

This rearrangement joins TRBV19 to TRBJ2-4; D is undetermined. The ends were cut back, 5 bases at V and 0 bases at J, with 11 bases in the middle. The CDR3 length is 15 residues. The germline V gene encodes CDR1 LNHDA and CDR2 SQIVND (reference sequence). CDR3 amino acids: CASSPWDLAKNIQYF. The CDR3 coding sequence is TGTGCCAGTAGTCCTTGGGATCTAGCCAAAAACATTCAGTACTTC.

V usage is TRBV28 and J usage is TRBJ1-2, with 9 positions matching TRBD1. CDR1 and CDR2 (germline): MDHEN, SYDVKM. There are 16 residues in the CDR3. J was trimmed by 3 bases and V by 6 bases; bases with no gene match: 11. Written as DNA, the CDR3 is TGTGCCAGCAGCTCACCGAACAGGGGGCACGACTATGGCTACACCTTC. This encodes CASSSPNRGHDYGYTF.

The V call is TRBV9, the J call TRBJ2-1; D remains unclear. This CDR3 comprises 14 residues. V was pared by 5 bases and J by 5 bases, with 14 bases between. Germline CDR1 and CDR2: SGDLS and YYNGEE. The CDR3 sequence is CASSFPLENNEQFF. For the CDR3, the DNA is TGTGCCAGCAGTTTCCCTCTGGAGAACAATGAGCAGTTCTTC.

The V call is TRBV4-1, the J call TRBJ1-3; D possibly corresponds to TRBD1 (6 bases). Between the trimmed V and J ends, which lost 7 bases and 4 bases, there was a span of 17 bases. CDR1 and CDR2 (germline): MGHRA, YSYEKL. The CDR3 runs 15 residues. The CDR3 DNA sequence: TGCGCCAGCACTACCTCGAGGGGGGCAGGAAACACCATATATTTT. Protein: CASTTSRGAGNTIYF.

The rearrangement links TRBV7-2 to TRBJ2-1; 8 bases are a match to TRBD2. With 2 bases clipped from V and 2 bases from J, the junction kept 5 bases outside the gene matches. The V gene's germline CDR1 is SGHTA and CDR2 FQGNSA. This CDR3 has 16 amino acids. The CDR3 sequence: CASSLPGGVPYNEQFF. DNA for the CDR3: TGTGCCAGCAGCTTACCGGGGGGGGTCCCCTACAATGAGCAGTTCTTC.

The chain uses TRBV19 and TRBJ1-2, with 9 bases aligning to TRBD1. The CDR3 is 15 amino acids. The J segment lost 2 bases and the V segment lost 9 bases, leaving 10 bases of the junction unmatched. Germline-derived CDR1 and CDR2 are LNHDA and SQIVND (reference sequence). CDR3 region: CASPIRDRDNYGYTF. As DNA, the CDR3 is TGTGCCAGCCCCATCAGGGACAGGGACAACTATGGCTACACCTTC. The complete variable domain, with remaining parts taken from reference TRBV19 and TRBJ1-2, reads DGGITQSPKYLFRKEGQNVTLSCEQNLNHDAMYWYRQDPGQGLRLIYYSQIVNDFQKGDIAEGYSVSREKKESFPLTVTSAQKNPTAFYLCASPIRDRDNYGYTFGSGTRLTVV.

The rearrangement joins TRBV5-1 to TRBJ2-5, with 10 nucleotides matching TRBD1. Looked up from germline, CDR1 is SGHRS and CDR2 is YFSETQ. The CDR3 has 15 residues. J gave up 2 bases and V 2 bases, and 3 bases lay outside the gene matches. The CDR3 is CASSFGTGEQETQYF. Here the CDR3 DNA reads TGCGCCAGCAGCTTTGGGACAGGGGAACAAGAGACCCAGTACTTC.

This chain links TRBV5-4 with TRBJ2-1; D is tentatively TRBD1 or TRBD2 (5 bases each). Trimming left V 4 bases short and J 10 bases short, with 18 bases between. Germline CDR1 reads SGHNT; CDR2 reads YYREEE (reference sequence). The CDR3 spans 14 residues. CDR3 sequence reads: CASSPGTSRWEQFF. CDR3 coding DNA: TGTGCCAGCAGCCCCGGGACGTCACGGTGGGAGCAGTTCTTC.

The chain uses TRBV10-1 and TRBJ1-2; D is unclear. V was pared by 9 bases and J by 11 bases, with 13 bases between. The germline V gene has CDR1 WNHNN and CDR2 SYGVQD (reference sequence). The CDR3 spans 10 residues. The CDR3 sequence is CAREGCGYTF. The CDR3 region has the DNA TGCGCCAGAGAGGGATGTGGTTACACCTTC.

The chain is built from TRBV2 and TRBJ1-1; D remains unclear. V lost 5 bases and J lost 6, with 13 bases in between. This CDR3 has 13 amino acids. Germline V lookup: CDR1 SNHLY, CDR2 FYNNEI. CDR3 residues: CASSSFTTAEAFF. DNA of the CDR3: TGTGCCAGCAGTTCCTTTACGACCGCTGAAGCTTTCTTT.

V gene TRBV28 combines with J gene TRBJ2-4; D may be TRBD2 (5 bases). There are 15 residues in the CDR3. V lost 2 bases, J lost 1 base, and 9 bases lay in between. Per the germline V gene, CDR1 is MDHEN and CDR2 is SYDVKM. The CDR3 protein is CASSLDPGAKNIQYF. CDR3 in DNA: TGTGCCAGCAGTTTAGACCCGGGGGCCAAAAACATTCAGTACTTC.

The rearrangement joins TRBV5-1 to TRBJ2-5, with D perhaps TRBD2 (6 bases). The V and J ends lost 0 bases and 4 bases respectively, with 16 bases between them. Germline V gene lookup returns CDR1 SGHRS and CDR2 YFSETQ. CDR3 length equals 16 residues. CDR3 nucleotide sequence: TGCGCCAGCAGCTTGGCCCCAGGAAACGGGGGAGAGACCCAGTACTTC. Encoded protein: CASSLAPGNGGETQYF. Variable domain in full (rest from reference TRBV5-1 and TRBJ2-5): KAGVTQTPRYLIKTRGQQVTLSCSPISGHRSVSWYQQTPGQGLQFLFEYFSETQRNKGNFPGRFSGRQFSNSRSEMNVSTLELGDSALYLCASSLAPGNGGETQYFGPGTRLLVL.

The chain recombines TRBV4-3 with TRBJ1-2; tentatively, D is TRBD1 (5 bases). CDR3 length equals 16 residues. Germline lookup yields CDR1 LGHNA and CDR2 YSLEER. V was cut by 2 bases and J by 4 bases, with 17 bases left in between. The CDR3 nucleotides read TGCGCCAGCAGCCAATCTTTGGCAGGGAGCGGCTATGGCTACACCTTC. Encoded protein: CASSQSLAGSGYGYTF.

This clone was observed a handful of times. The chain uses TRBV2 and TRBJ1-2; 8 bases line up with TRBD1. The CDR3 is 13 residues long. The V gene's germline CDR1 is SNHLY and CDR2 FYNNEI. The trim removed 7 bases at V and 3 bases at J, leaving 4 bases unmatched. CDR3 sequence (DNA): TGTGCCAGCAAGTCGGACAGGGACTATGGCTACACCTTC. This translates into CASKSDRDYGYTF.